The TCR beta chain described here comes from a study of T cells in localized non-small cell lung cancer. On this clone itself: As yet, its antigen is unknown.

TCRdb's copy holds only in-frame clones and misses some; the assay was immunoSEQ multiplex PCR. The sample has some 50,000 clones, approximately 88% seen once. CDR1 and CDR2 from the germline V gene are MDHEN and SYDVKM. This CDR3 is 15 amino acids long. V gave up 2 bases and J gave up 6 bases, with 13 bases separating them. General study findings and limits: Researchers found a median approximately 60 of the top 100 tumor clones in adjacent lung. Uninvolved adjacent lung showed higher T cell clonality than tumor.

This sequence was found in a man aged 35 to 69 with stage III lung adenocarcinoma. Sample: peripheral blood mononuclear cells, taken before any cancer treatment. This chain uses TRBV28 with TRBJ1-4; D unresolved. CDR3 nucleotides: TGTGCCAGCAGTTTAGGAGCAGGTGGTGATGAAAAACTGTTTTTT. Protein sequence: CASSLGAGGDEKLFF. Supplemented by reference TRBV28 and TRBJ1-4, the full variable domain reads DVKVTQSSRYLVKRTGEKVFLECVQDMDHENMFWYRQDPGLGLRLIYFSYDVKMKEKGDIPEGYSVSREKKERFSLILESASTNQTSMYLCASSLGAGGDEKLFFGSGTQLSVL.